This TCR beta chain was recovered during a study of T-cell reconstitution after alpha-beta-depleted transplantation in children. Trimming took 6 bases from V and 9 from J, leaving 14 bases between them. CDR1 and CDR2 from the germline V gene are MNHEY and SMNVEV (reference sequence). This CDR3 region has 12 residues. This clonotype has only a few counts. The authors prepared the TCRbeta library with unique molecular identifiers. TCRdb passed the PCR reads through MiXCR, listing each CDR3 protein once. The sample includes hundreds of thousands of distinct CDR3 sequences, approximately 9.6% of them seen just once.

The material was PBMCs from the stem cell graft donor, obtained from the stem cell graft. This chain uses TRBV27 with TRBJ1-1; a weak D match, TRBD1 (6 bases). This receptor was identified in a human donor who donated a stem cell graft to a child with SCID. CDR3 coding DNA: TGTGCCAGCAGCTATAGACAGGAACAAGCTTTCTTT. Translation: CASSYRQEQAFF.